The T cell receptor beta chain described here comes from a study of human T cells and chemical hapten exposure. This clonotype turned up a few times. Time point meaning: pre-sensitization, week 0. Treatment: therapeutic diphenylcyclopropenone sensitization with weekly scalp DPC. CDR3 length: 16 residues. Trimming removed 5 bases from V and 0 bases from J; junction bases left unmatched: 6. Per germline, CDR1 SEHNR and CDR2 FQNEAQ (reference sequence). One entry per CDR3 protein results from TCRdb running MiXCR on the RACE reads. This table has about 120,000 distinct CDR3 sequences, approximately 12% appearing once.

V and J are TRBV7-9 and TRBJ2-2; TRBD1 matches 7 bases. The sequence was obtained from a woman between 18 and 29 years old with alopecia areata. Some clones in this sample may be carry-over from other donors' samples. The specimen comprised whole blood, sampled in connection with sensitization to the hapten diphenylcyclopropenone (DPC). The chain's CDR3 is CASSPPGTANTGELFF. The CDR3 DNA is TGTGCCAGCAGCCCTCCCGGGACAGCGAACACCGGGGAGCTGTTTTTT. Looking up the rest from reference TRBV7-9 and TRBJ2-2 gives the full variable domain: DTGVSQNPRHKITKRGQNVTFRCDPISEHNRLYWYRQTLGQGPEFLTYFQNEAQLEKSRLLSDRFSAERPKGSFSTLEIQRTEQGDSAMYLCASSPPGTANTGELFFGEGSRLTVL.